This T cell receptor (beta chain) was sequenced for a study of PD-1 blockade in mismatch repair-deficient tumors. Study details: Patients had 11 to 13 mismatch repair-deficient cancer types and were previously treated and progressing. Whole-study results and caveats: Rapid post-treatment expansion, then contraction, generally preceding radiologic response, marked tumor-resident clones.

Clones were read by immunoSEQ multiplex PCR, and TCRdb kept only the in-frame ones, dropping some. There are just under 65,000 clones in the sample; about nine tenths occur only once, and approximately 13% lies in the top ten. In germline, CDR1 is MNHNY, CDR2 SVGAGI (reference sequence). CDR3 length: 11 residues. In the case of this clone: Antigen specificity is unknown.

PCR or immunohistochemistry showed mismatch repair deficiency in every enrolled patient. TCR sequencing covered a few patients who responded to pembrolizumab. The rearrangement uses TRBV6-6 and TRBJ1-1; D unresolved. The TCR originated in an adult with mismatch repair-deficient cancer. The specimen comprised peripheral blood, sampled 52 weeks after starting pembrolizumab. The CDR3 loop reads CVTAMNTEAFF. The CDR3 DNA follows: TGTGTGACGGCCATGAACACTGAAGCTTTCTTT.